This TCR beta chain was retrieved from a study of T cells after somatic rescue of genetic block. CDR3 length: 14 residues. The ends lost 2 bases at V and 6 bases at J; junction bases unmatched: 7. CDR1 GTSNPN and CDR2 SVGIG come from the germline V gene (reference sequence). Method: immunoSEQ multiplex PCR; TCRdb's copy keeps in-frame clones and lacks some. The table has fewer than 150,000 clones, around nine tenths seen once. This TCR came from a woman younger than 35. The chain uses TRBV30 and TRBJ2-1, with TRBD1 identical over 7 bases. The source material was peripheral blood mononuclear cells (PBMCs). The CDR3 region is CAWSPTGMSNEQFF. The CDR3 nucleotides read TGTGCCTGGAGTCCGACAGGGATGAGCAATGAGCAGTTCTTC. The whole variable domain, filled in from reference TRBV30 and TRBJ2-1, reads SQTIHQWPATLVQPVGSPLSLECTVEGTSNPNLYWYRQAAGRGLQLLFYSVGIGQISSEVPQNLSASRPQDRQFILSSKKLLLSDSGFYLCAWSPTGMSNEQFFGPGTRLTVL.